The 28 T cell receptor beta chains below come from one sample, sequenced in a study of shared clonotypes between healthy human individuals. Clones were read by immunoSEQ multiplex PCR, and TCRdb kept only the in-frame ones, dropping some. The data contain millions of clones, roughly 94% of them seen just once; the ten biggest clones take up roughly 1%. CD45RO-negative CD8 cells positively selected for CCR7 made up the naive population, which excluded terminally differentiated effector memory CD45RA+ cells. The sequencing sample was made of naive CD8+ T cells sorted from blood. These receptors were obtained from a young man in good health.

This clone was seen just once. This sequence joins TRBV13 and TRBJ2-3; 9 nucleotides agree with TRBD1. The V and J ends lost 4 bases and 5 bases, in that order; junction bases with no gene match: 10. CDR3 length: 16 amino acids. CDR1 is PRHDT and CDR2 is FYEKMQ in the germline V gene (reference sequence). The CDR3 sequence: CASSSTGTGLEDTQYF. The CDR3 DNA reads as TGTGCCAGCAGCTCTACCGGGACAGGGTTGGAAGATACGCAGTATTTT.

The rearrangement links TRBV2 to TRBJ1-2; TRBD1 might be the D (6 bases). The CDR3 loop spans 14 amino acids. Germline V gene data show CDR1 as SNHLY and CDR2 as FYNNEI. Trimming cost V 7 bases and J 2 bases, with 14 bases left between them. CDR3 in DNA: TGTGCCAGCATGGGTCTGGGGGCAAACTATGGCTACACCTTC. As protein: CASMGLGANYGYTF.

V and J are TRBV4-3 and TRBJ2-1; TRBD2 matches at 8 bases. The CDR3 has 18 residues. Trimming took 0 bases from V and 4 from J; bases not matched to a gene: 11. Germline lookup yields CDR1 LGHNA and CDR2 YSLEER. The CDR3 DNA follows: TGCGCCAGCAGCCAAGAGGAGGTAGCGGGACTGTTATACAATGAGCAGTTCTTC. It yields the protein CASSQEEVAGLLYNEQFF.

The rearrangement uses TRBV7-9 and TRBJ2-7; D not resolved. Trimming removed 5 bases at V and 4 bases at J, with 9 bases between. The CDR3 runs 12 residues. CDR1 and CDR2 from the germline V gene are SEHNR and FQNEAQ (reference sequence). Here the CDR3 reads CASSDQEYEQYF. DNA of the CDR3: TGTGCCAGCAGCGACCAGGAATACGAGCAGTACTTC.

The chain joins TRBV27 to TRBJ2-3; 7 bases fit TRBD2. V dropped 8 bases and J dropped 6; count of bases not matched to a gene: 14. CDR1 is MNHEY, CDR2 SMNVEV, per germline (reference sequence). The CDR3 has 15 amino acids. CDR3 sequence reads: CASGSRGGYGDTQYF. CDR3 DNA sequence: TGTGCCAGCGGTTCGAGGGGAGGGTACGGTGATACGCAGTATTTT.

V gene TRBV14 combines with J gene TRBJ1-3; D gene ambiguous. This CDR3 comprises 17 residues. The germline V gene encodes CDR1 SGHDN and CDR2 FVKESK. Trimming pared 3 bases from V and 0 bases from J, leaving 15 bases between. CDR3 amino acids: CASSHYQTMISGNTIYF. The CDR3, as DNA: TGTGCCAGCAGCCACTATCAGACCATGATCTCTGGAAACACCATATATTTT. Combining the CDR3 with reference TRBV14 and TRBJ1-3 gives the whole variable domain EAGVTQFPSHSVIEKGQTVTLRCDPISGHDNLYWYRRVMGKEIKFLLHFVKESKQDESGMPNNRFLAERTGGTYSTLKVQPAELEDSGVYFCASSHYQTMISGNTIYFGEGSWLTVV.

CDR3 residues: CASSFVFDGEQFF. In nucleotides, the CDR3 is TGTGCCAGCAGCTTTGTTTTTGATGGTGAGCAGTTCTTC. The chain employs TRBV7-9 and TRBJ2-1; no definite D call. Germline V gives CDR1 SEHNR, CDR2 FQNEAQ (reference sequence). The CDR3 extends over 13 amino acids. Trimming removed 3 bases from V and 9 bases from J, with 12 bases in between.

V is TRBV29-1 and J is TRBJ2-1; possible D gene TRBD2, 6 bases. This CDR3 is 14 amino acids long. CDR1 is SQVTM and CDR2 is ANQGSEA in the germline V gene. V was cut by 3 bases and J by 6 bases, with 15 bases left in between. This chain's CDR3 is CSVDGTGVVNEQFF. The CDR3 DNA sequence: TGCAGCGTTGACGGGACGGGAGTGGTCAATGAGCAGTTCTTC.

This clone was seen just once. CDR3: CASSQTTEQYF. For the CDR3, the DNA is TGCGCCAGCAGCCAAACGACAGAGCAGTACTTC. The V gene is TRBV4-1, the J gene TRBJ2-7; D call uncertain. Deletions cut 2 bases from V and 7 bases from J, with 6 bases between. The CDR3 is 11 residues long. Germline loops: CDR1 MGHRA, CDR2 YSYEKL.

The genes are TRBV27 and TRBJ2-5, with D unclear. This CDR3 has 13 amino acids. Germline-derived CDR1 and CDR2 are MNHEY and SMNVEV (reference sequence). Trimming pared 5 bases from V and 2 bases from J, leaving 9 bases between. CDR3: CASSDDSQETQYF. Here the CDR3 DNA reads TGTGCCAGCAGTGACGATTCACAAGAGACCCAGTACTTC.

As concerns this clone: This sample includes further DNA sequences coding for the same CDR3. The chain is built from TRBV5-6 and TRBJ2-7; perhaps TRBD1 as D (6 bases). The CDR3 runs to 13 residues. Trimming cost V 2 bases and J 2 bases, with 8 bases left between them. Germline lookup yields CDR1 SGHDT and CDR2 YYEEEE. For the CDR3, the DNA is TGTGCCAGCAGCTTTTCAGGGGCCTACGAGCAGTACTTC. Translated: CASSFSGAYEQYF. The full variable domain, rest sourced from reference TRBV5-6 and TRBJ2-7, is DAGVTQSPTHLIKTRGQQVTLRCSPKSGHDTVSWYQQALGQGPQFIFQYYEEEERQRGNFPDRFSGHQFPNYSSELNVNALLLGDSALYLCASSFSGAYEQYFGPGTRLTVT.

V is TRBV9 and J is TRBJ2-7; the D gene could be TRBD1 or TRBD2 (5 bases each). The CDR3 is 17 amino acids. V was shortened by 3 bases and J by 4 bases, with 23 bases between the two germline ends. Germline V gene data show CDR1 as SGDLS and CDR2 as YYNGEE. DNA of the CDR3: TGTGCCAGCAGCGCGACGGACTCGGACATATACTTATACGAGCAGTACTTC. This sequence encodes CASSATDSDIYLYEQYF.

Details on this clone: This sample includes further DNA sequences coding for the same CDR3. The chain is built from TRBV27 and TRBJ2-1; D is unresolved. This CDR3 is built from 15 residues. V shed 6 bases and J shed 0 bases, with 12 bases lying between them. Germline V gives CDR1 MNHEY, CDR2 SMNVEV (reference sequence). The chain's CDR3 is CASSPGPGSYNEQFF. Here the CDR3 DNA reads TGTGCCAGCAGCCCAGGACCGGGCTCCTACAATGAGCAGTTCTTC.

The chain combines TRBV27 with TRBJ2-7; D gene unclear. Germline V gives CDR1 MNHEY, CDR2 SMNVEV (reference sequence). Trimming removed 5 bases at V and 3 bases at J, with 17 bases between. The CDR3 runs to 15 residues. CDR3 loop: CASSIAGGIGYEQYF. In nucleotides, the CDR3 is TGTGCCAGCAGTATCGCAGGCGGTATAGGCTACGAGCAGTACTTC.

This rearrangement joins TRBV19 to TRBJ2-2; TRBD1 is a possible D gene (6 bases). This CDR3 contains 14 residues. Deletions cut 3 bases from V and 6 bases from J, with 11 bases between. Germline values: CDR1 LNHDA, CDR2 SQIVND (reference sequence). The CDR3 DNA reads as TGTGCCAGTAGTATGTGGCCAGGGGCCGGGGAGCTGTTTTTT. Its protein product is CASSMWPGAGELFF.

V and J are TRBV30 and TRBJ1-1; 10 positions match TRBD1. The J segment lost 6 bases and the V segment lost 3 bases, leaving 4 bases of the junction unmatched. From germline, CDR1 is GTSNPN and CDR2 SVGIG (reference sequence). The CDR3 is 13 residues long. The CDR3 here is CAWSAGTGAEAFF. For the CDR3, the DNA is TGTGCCTGGAGCGCAGGGACAGGGGCTGAAGCTTTCTTT.

The V gene is TRBV2, the J gene TRBJ2-5, with 10 bases that match TRBD2. The CDR3 runs 15 residues. Per the germline V gene, CDR1 is SNHLY and CDR2 is FYNNEI. Trimming removed 1 base from V and 6 bases from J; junction bases left unmatched: 5. The CDR3 DNA is TGTGCCAGCAGTGAAGAGCGGGAGGGTTGGAAGACCCAGTACTTC. Protein: CASSEEREGWKTQYF. Looking up the rest from reference TRBV2 and TRBJ2-5 gives the full variable domain: EPEVTQTPSHQVTQMGQEVILRCVPISNHLYFYWYRQILGQKVEFLVSFYNNEISEKSEIFDDQFSVERPDGSNFTLKIRSTKLEDSAMYFCASSEEREGWKTQYFGPGTRLLVL.

This chain links TRBV29-1 with TRBJ2-5, with D hard to call. Germline values: CDR1 SQVTM, CDR2 ANQGSEA. Trimming took 0 bases from V and 5 from J, leaving 7 bases between them. The CDR3 spans 12 residues. The DNA for the CDR3 is TGCAGCGTTGAAGAGAATTCGGAGACCCAGTACTTC. This codes for CSVEENSETQYF.

The chain uses TRBV5-5 and TRBJ2-7, with unresolved D. Germline V gene data show CDR1 as SGHKS and CDR2 as YYEKEE (reference sequence). V shed 5 bases and J shed 2 bases, with 11 bases lying between them. The CDR3 extends over 13 amino acids. The chain's CDR3 is CASSRRLTYEQYF. The DNA for the CDR3 is TGTGCCAGCAGTCGGCGGTTAACCTACGAGCAGTACTTC.

Points on this clone: Other DNA sequences in the same sample also yield this CDR3. The chain has TRBV28 and TRBJ2-2, with D unresolved. Germline V gene sequence: CDR1 MDHEN, CDR2 SYDVKM. CDR3 length: 12 amino acids. V shed 3 bases and J shed 6 bases, with 5 bases lying between them. CDR3: CASSLRAGELFF. CDR3 nucleotides: TGTGCCAGCAGTTTGCGAGCCGGGGAGCTGTTTTTT.

This clone was seen more than once but under ten times. The CDR3 nucleotides are TGTGCCATCAGTGAGAACTATGGCTACACCTTC. This translates into CAISENYGYTF. The chain joins TRBV10-3 to TRBJ1-2, with no clear D. Trimming removed 2 bases at V and 2 bases at J, with 0 bases between. CDR3 length: 11 amino acids. The germline gives CDR1 ENHRY, CDR2 SYGVKD.

The chain has TRBV7-6 and TRBJ2-5, with no clear D. With 1 base removed from V and 2 bases from J, the gap between germline ends came to 5 bases. The CDR3 spans 13 residues. Germline-derived CDR1 and CDR2 are SGHVS and FNYEAQ. The CDR3 sequence is CASSLVPQETQYF. DNA of the CDR3: TGTGCCAGCAGCTTAGTTCCTCAAGAGACCCAGTACTTC.

The V and J genes are TRBV5-6 and TRBJ2-2, with no clear D. The V end lost 3 bases, the J end lost 8 bases, and 11 bases lay between the germline ends. CDR3 length: 13 residues. Germline CDR1 reads SGHDT; CDR2 reads YYEEEE. CDR3 amino acids: CASSWFLSGELFF. DNA of the CDR3: TGTGCCAGCAGCTGGTTCTTATCTGGGGAGCTGTTTTTT.

The chain has TRBV6-5 and TRBJ1-2, with 8 bases matching TRBD1. The CDR3 sequence is 14 residues long. With 7 bases clipped from V and 14 bases from J, the junction kept 18 bases outside the gene matches. Per the germline V gene, CDR1 is MNHEY and CDR2 is SVGAGI. The CDR3 nucleotides are TGTGCCAGCACCATTAACTCGGACAGGGTGGCATGGACCTTC. It specifies CASTINSDRVAWTF.

Points on this clone: The junction departs from the called germline gene at one end, perhaps through a read error. This chain links TRBV29-1 with TRBJ1-1; 7 bases fit TRBD1. The length of the CDR3 is 11 residues. Per germline, CDR1 SQVTM and CDR2 ANQGSEA. CDR3 sequence reads: CSVRGGTEALF. In nucleotides, the CDR3 is TGCAGCGTCCGGGGTGGGACAGAAGCCCTCTTT.

The J gene is TRBJ2-2, the V gene TRBV6-5, with unresolved D. The CDR3 consists of 12 residues. V was clipped by 5 bases and J by 5 bases, with 6 bases between them. CDR1 is MNHEY and CDR2 is SVGAGI in the germline V gene. CDR3 sequence reads: CASSLQTGELFF. The DNA for the CDR3 is TGTGCCAGCAGTCTACAGACCGGGGAGCTGTTTTTT.

V gene TRBV20-1 combines with J gene TRBJ2-1; D call uncertain. The CDR3 spans 11 residues. Germline V gene sequence: CDR1 DFQATT, CDR2 SNEGSKA (reference sequence). Between the trimmed V and J ends, which lost 3 bases and 2 bases, there was a span of 2 bases. The CDR3 protein is CSASPYNEQFF. CDR3 DNA: TGCAGTGCTAGTCCCTACAATGAGCAGTTCTTC.

This clone was detected only a few times. CDR3 coding DNA: TGTGCCAGTAGTCTCGCGGACTTCCCGGGCGAGACCCAGTACTTC. Residues: CASSLADFPGETQYF. This chain uses TRBV19 with TRBJ2-5; possibly TRBD2 for D (5 bases). Germline CDR1 and CDR2: LNHDA and SQIVND (reference sequence). The CDR3 runs to 15 residues. The V end was cut by 5 bases, the J end by 5 bases, with 18 bases between.